Below are 18 T cell receptor beta chains sequenced from a single sample in a study of T cell changes during pregnancy in multiple sclerosis. The repertoire was sequenced with immunoSEQ multiplex PCR; TCRdb's copy has only in-frame clones and lacks some. The data show 80,000 or so clones, roughly nine tenths seen once. The sample was peripheral blood, taken before pregnancy. Receptor source: a female donor with multiple sclerosis, enrolled in a pregnancy study.

The rearrangement links TRBV5-1 to TRBJ2-2; 9 positions agree with TRBD1. The CDR3 totals 16 residues. J gave up 8 bases and V 3 bases, and 11 bases lay outside the gene matches. The germline CDR1 and CDR2 sequences are SGHRS and YFSETQ. The CDR3 sequence: CASSWGDRANRGELFF. The CDR3 nucleotides are TGCGCCAGCAGCTGGGGGGACAGGGCCAACCGGGGGGAGCTGTTTTTT.

This clone was picked up one time. The V gene is TRBV9, the J gene TRBJ2-1, with 9 bases identical to TRBD1. From germline, CDR1 is SGDLS and CDR2 YYNGEE. V dropped 4 bases and J dropped 9; count of bases not matched to a gene: 11. The CDR3 has 15 amino acids. CDR3 protein: CASSLGTGLISEQFF. In DNA, the CDR3 is TGTGCCAGCAGCCTAGGGACAGGGTTAATAAGTGAGCAGTTCTTC.

The chain recombines TRBV19 with TRBJ2-2, with 11 bases matching TRBD2. The CDR3 covers 15 residues. The germline CDR1 and CDR2 sequences are LNHDA and SQIVND (reference sequence). V gave up 6 bases and J gave up 2 bases; unmatched junction bases: 2. For the CDR3, the DNA is TGTGCCAGTAGCACTAGCGGGAGTAACACCGGGGAGCTGTTTTTT. This gives the protein CASSTSGSNTGELFF.

This chain connects TRBV28 to TRBJ1-5; TRBD1 is a possible D gene (5 bases). CDR3 length: 13 residues. V lost 7 bases and J lost 2, with 9 bases in between. CDR1 MDHEN and CDR2 SYDVKM come from the germline V gene. For the CDR3, the DNA is TGTGCCAGCAATCGGGGGGGCAATCAGCCCCAGCATTTT. Translating gives CASNRGGNQPQHF.

The chain is built from TRBV7-3 and TRBJ2-3; TRBD2 is a possible D gene (5 bases). The germline gives CDR1 SGHTA, CDR2 FQGTGA. The CDR3 spans 18 residues. Trimming left V 1 base short and J 2 bases short, with 19 bases between. CDR3 sequence (DNA): TGTGCCAGCAGCTTAAATCCCTCCTCCGGGATAGTCACAGATACGCAGTATTTT. Its translation: CASSLNPSSGIVTDTQYF. Full variable domain (rest looked up from reference TRBV7-3 and TRBJ2-3): GAGVSQTPSNKVTEKGKYVELRCDPISGHTALYWYRQSLGQGPEFLIYFQGTGAADDSGLPNDRFFAVRPEGSVSTLKIQRTERGDSAVYLCASSLNPSSGIVTDTQYFGPGTRLTVL.

V gene TRBV7-3 combines with J gene TRBJ2-1; D is uncertain. V was pared by 0 bases and J by 8 bases, with 8 bases between. CDR1 is SGHTA, CDR2 FQGTGA, per germline. The CDR3 spans 13 residues. The CDR3 region has the DNA TGTGCCAGCAGCTTAACCTCCTTCGATGAGCAGTTCTTC. This translates into CASSLTSFDEQFF.

The chain uses TRBV5-1 and TRBJ2-2; possibly TRBD1 for D (6 bases). This CDR3 comprises 14 residues. V shed 2 bases and J shed 7 bases, with 12 bases lying between them. CDR1 and CDR2 (germline): SGHRS, YFSETQ. CDR3 protein: CASSLQGSGGELFF. The CDR3 DNA reads TGCGCCAGCAGCTTACAGGGAAGTGGCGGGGAGCTGTTTTTT.

The chain links TRBV11-2 to TRBJ2-2; D is possibly TRBD1 (5 bases). V was clipped by 3 bases and J by 9 bases, with 14 bases between them. The CDR3 runs to 14 residues. Germline V gene data show CDR1 as SGHAT and CDR2 as FQNNGV. The CDR3 nucleotides read TGTGCCAGCAGCTTGGGTCTAGGGGCCTGGGAGCTGTTTTTT. This translates into CASSLGLGAWELFF.

V is TRBV10-3 and J is TRBJ2-7, with 7 bases that match TRBD1. This CDR3 region has 13 residues. Germline CDR1 and CDR2: ENHRY and SYGVKD. V trimming: 7 bases; J trimming: 3 bases; junction bases outside the gene matches: 6. The CDR3 DNA is TGTGCCATCACGATTGGACAGGACTACGAGCAGTACTTC. It yields the protein CAITIGQDYEQYF.

The chain is built from TRBV6-1 and TRBJ2-7; a possible D gene is TRBD2 (7 bases). Germline CDR1 and CDR2: MNHNS and SASEGT. Trimming stripped 8 bases from V and 3 bases from J, with 17 bases between. The CDR3 covers 14 residues. The CDR3 loop is CASGGAGPRYEQYF. The CDR3 coding sequence is TGTGCCAGCGGGGGGGCCGGTCCCCGCTACGAGCAGTACTTC.

The rearrangement joins TRBV6-5 to TRBJ2-7; 7 positions agree with TRBD2. Germline V lookup: CDR1 MNHEY, CDR2 SVGAGI. CDR3 size: 13 residues. The ends lost 8 bases at V and 2 bases at J; junction bases unmatched: 6. CDR3 sequence reads: CASGPSGAYEQYF. As DNA, the CDR3 is TGTGCCAGCGGGCCTAGCGGAGCCTACGAGCAGTACTTC.

V usage is TRBV27 and J usage is TRBJ2-7, with 8 bases identical to TRBD2. Germline V gene sequence: CDR1 MNHEY, CDR2 SMNVEV (reference sequence). V shed 8 bases, J shed 1 base, and the junction held 7 bases outside the gene matches. The CDR3 has 14 residues. CDR3 nucleotides: TGTGCCAGCCTACTAGCGGCCGATTCCTACGAGCAGTACTTC. This codes for CASLLAADSYEQYF.

The V and J genes are TRBV2 and TRBJ2-3; the D is unclear. CDR1 and CDR2 from the germline V gene are SNHLY and FYNNEI. The CDR3 is 16 amino acids. Trimming left V 0 bases short and J 0 bases short, with 10 bases between. For the CDR3, the DNA is TGTGCCAGCAGTGAAGCGACGAGGAGCAGCACAGATACGCAGTATTTT. The encoded protein is CASSEATRSSTDTQYF.

The genes are TRBV30 and TRBJ2-1, with TRBD1 as a possible D gene (5 bases). V was trimmed by 0 bases and J by 8 bases, leaving 11 bases between them. This CDR3 spans 13 amino acids. Germline-derived CDR1 and CDR2 are GTSNPN and SVGIG (reference sequence). The CDR3 region is CAWSVGESYEQFF. CDR3 DNA: TGTGCCTGGAGTGTAGGGGAAAGTTATGAGCAGTTCTTC.

CDR3 amino acids: CASSLSLRGLADYNEQFF. In DNA, the CDR3 is TGTGCCAGCAGCTTATCCTTGCGGGGACTAGCGGACTACAATGAGCAGTTCTTC. The chain employs TRBV7-8 and TRBJ2-1; 11 bases line up with TRBD2. CDR3 length: 18 residues. V lost 2 bases, J lost 3 bases, and 9 bases stayed unmatched. CDR1 and CDR2 from the germline V gene are SGHVS and FQNEAQ. Looking up the rest from reference TRBV7-8 and TRBJ2-1 gives the full variable domain: GAGVSQSPRYKVAKRGQDVALRCDPISGHVSLFWYQQALGQGPEFLTYFQNEAQLDKSGLPSDRFFAERPEGSVSTLKIQRTQQEDSAVYLCASSLSLRGLADYNEQFFGPGTRLTVL.

This clone was counted a single time. The chain combines TRBV5-4 with TRBJ2-3; maybe TRBD1 (5 bases). The CDR3 contains 17 residues. Trimming cost V 8 bases and J 0 bases, with 22 bases left between them. Germline loops: CDR1 SGHNT, CDR2 YYREEE (reference sequence). CDR3 DNA sequence: TGTGCCAGTCCACTCCTGCCTCCTAGACAGAGCACAGATACGCAGTATTTT. Translation: CASPLLPPRQSTDTQYF.

V gene TRBV18 combines with J gene TRBJ2-7; TRBD2 matches at 13 bases. V lost 3 bases and J lost 0; bases outside the gene matches: 8. CDR1 is KGHSH and CDR2 is LQKENI in the germline V gene. This CDR3 contains 18 residues. CDR3: CASSPLRTSGSSSYEQYF. CDR3 nucleotide sequence: TGTGCCAGCTCACCCCTAAGGACTAGCGGGAGCAGCTCCTACGAGCAGTACTTC.

The V gene is TRBV5-1, the J gene TRBJ2-1; 7 nucleotides line up with TRBD1. The CDR3 runs 14 residues. V shed 0 bases, J shed 9 bases, and the junction held 6 bases outside the gene matches. The germline gives CDR1 SGHRS, CDR2 YFSETQ. CDR3 amino acids: CASSLGGTASEQFF. The CDR3 nucleotides read TGCGCCAGCAGCTTGGGGGGGACAGCAAGTGAGCAGTTCTTC.